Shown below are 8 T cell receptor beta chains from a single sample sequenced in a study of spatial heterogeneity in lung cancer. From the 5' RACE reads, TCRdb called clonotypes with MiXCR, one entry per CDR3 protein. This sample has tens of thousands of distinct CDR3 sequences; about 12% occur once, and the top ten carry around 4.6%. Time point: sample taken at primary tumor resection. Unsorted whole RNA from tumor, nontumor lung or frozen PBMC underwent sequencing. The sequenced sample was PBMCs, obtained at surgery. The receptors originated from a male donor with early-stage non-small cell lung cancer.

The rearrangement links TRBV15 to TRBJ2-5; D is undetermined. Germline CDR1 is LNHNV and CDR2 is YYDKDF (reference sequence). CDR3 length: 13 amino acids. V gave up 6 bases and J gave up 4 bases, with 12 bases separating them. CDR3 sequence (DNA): TGTGCCACCAGATTACCGAGTCTAGAGACCCAGTACTTC. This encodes CATRLPSLETQYF.

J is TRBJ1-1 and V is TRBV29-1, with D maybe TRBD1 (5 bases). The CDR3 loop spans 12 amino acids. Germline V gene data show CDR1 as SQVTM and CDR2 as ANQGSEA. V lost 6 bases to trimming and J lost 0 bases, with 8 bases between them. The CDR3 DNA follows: TGCAGCGTGAAACAGGTGAACACTGAAGCTTTCTTT. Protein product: CSVKQVNTEAFF. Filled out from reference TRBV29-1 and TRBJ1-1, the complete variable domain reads SAVISQKPSRDICQRGTSLTIQCQVDSQVTMMFWYRQQPGQSLTLIATANQGSEATYESGFVIDKFPISRPNLTFSTLTVSNMSPEDSSIYLCSVKQVNTEAFFGQGTRLTVV.

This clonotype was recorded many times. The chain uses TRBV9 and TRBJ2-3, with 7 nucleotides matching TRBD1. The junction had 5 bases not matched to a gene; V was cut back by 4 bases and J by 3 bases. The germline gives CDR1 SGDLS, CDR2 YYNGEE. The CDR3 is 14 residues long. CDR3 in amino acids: CASSQRQGTDTQYF. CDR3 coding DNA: TGTGCCAGCAGCCAGCGACAGGGAACAGATACGCAGTATTTT.

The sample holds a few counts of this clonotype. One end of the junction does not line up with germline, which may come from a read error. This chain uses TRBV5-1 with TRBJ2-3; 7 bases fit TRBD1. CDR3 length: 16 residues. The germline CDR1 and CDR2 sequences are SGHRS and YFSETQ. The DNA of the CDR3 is TGTGCCAGCAGCTTGTCAGGACAGGTCAGCACAGATACGCAGTATTTT. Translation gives CASSLSGQVSTDTQYF.

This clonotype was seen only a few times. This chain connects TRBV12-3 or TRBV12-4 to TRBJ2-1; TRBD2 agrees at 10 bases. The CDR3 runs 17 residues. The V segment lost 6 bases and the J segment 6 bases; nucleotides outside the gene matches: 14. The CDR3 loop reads CASRYGSGRIDPNEQFF. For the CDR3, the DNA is TGTGCCAGCAGGTATGGTAGCGGGAGGATCGACCCCAATGAGCAGTTCTTC.

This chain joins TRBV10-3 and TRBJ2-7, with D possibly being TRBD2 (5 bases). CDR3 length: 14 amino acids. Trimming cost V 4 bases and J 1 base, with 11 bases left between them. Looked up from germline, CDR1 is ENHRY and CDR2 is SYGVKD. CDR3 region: CAISAHEGSYEQYF. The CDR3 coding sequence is TGTGCCATCAGTGCCCACGAGGGATCCTACGAGCAGTACTTC.

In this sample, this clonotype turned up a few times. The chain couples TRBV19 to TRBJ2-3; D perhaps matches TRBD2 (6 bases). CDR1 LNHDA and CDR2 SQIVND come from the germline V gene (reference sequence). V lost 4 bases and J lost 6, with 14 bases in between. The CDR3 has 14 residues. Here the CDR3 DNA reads TGTGCCAGTAGTACCGCGGGGCTCGACGATACGCAGTATTTT. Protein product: CASSTAGLDDTQYF.

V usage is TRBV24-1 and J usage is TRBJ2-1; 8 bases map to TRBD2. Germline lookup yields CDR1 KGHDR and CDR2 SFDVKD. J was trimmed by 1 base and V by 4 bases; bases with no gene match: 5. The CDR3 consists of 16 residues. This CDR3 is CATSDLVAGSYNEQFF. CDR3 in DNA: TGTGCCACCAGTGACCTCGTAGCGGGGTCCTACAATGAGCAGTTCTTC.